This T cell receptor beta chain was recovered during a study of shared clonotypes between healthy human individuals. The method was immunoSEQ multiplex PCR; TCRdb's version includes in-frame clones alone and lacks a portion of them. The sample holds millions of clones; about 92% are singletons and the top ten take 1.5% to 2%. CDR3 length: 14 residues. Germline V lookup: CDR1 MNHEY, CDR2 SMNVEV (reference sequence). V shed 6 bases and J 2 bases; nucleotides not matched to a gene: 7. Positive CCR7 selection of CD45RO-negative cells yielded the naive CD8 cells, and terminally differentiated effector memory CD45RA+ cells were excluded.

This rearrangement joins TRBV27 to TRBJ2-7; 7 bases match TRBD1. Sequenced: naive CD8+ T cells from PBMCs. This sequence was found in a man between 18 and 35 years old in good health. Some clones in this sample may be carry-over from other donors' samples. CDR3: CASSNMDRPYEQYF. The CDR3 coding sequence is TGTGCCAGCAGCAACATGGACAGGCCCTACGAGCAGTACTTC.